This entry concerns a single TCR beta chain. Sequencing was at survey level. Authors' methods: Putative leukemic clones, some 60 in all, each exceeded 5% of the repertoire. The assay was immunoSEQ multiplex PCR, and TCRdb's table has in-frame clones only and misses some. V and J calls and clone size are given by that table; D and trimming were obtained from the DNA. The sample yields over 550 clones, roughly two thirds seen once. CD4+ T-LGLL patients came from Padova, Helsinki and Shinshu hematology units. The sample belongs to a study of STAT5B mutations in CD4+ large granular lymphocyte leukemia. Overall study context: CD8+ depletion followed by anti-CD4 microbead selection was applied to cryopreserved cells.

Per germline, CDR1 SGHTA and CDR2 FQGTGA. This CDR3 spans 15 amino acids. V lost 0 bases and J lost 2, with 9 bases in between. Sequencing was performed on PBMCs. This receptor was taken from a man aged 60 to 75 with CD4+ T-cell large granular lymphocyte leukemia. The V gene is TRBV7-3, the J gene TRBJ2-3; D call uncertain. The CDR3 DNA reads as TGTGCCAGCAGCTTAACCTCGTTAACCACAGATACGCAGTATTTT. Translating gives CASSLTSLTTDTQYF. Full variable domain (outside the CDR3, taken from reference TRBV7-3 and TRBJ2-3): GAGVSQTPSNKVTEKGKYVELRCDPISGHTALYWYRQSLGQGPEFLIYFQGTGAADDSGLPNDRFFAVRPEGSVSTLKIQRTERGDSAVYLCASSLTSLTTDTQYFGPGTRLTVL.